A selection of T cell receptor beta chains follows, all from one sample in a study of blood T cells in healthy people across ages. TCRdb recomputed calls from the 5' RACE reads with MiXCR, one row per CDR3 protein. Among 1.5 million to 2 million distinct CDR3 sequences, about 49% were seen once, and the ten largest hold 2.1%. The specimen sequenced was blood. Every receptor here comes from a middle-aged woman in good health. CDR3s include the opening cysteine and the closing phenylalanine or tryptophan. D genes are given only for firm matches. Rows give clone size only sometimes, using once, few, many, or a class for an expanded clone.

cdr3_aa | cdr3_nt | d_call | j_call | v_call | clone_size
CASNTPGNTEAFF | TGTGCCAGCAACACACCAGGCAACACTGAAGCTTTCTTT | - | TRBJ1-1 | TRBV9 | -
CSARGGRGAPSTRAYEQYF | TGCAGTGCTAGAGGTGGCAGGGGGGCTCCTAGCACCAGAGCCTACGAGCAGTACTTC | - | TRBJ2-7 | TRBV20-1 | -
CARGGDRTDTQYF | TGTGCCAGGGGCGGGGACCGCACAGATACGCAGTATTTT | - | TRBJ2-3 | TRBV7-2 | -
CASSLRPYNEQYF | TGTGCCAGCAGCTTACGGCCTTACAATGAGCAGTACTTC | - | TRBJ2-7 | TRBV7-2 | -
CASSSRAGGLNTEAFF | TGTGCCAGCAGCTCGCGGGCCGGGGGACTGAACACTGAAGCTTTCTTT | - | TRBJ1-1 | TRBV5-6 | -
CATSRGRAGNNQPQHF | TGTGCCACCAGCAGAGGACGGGCAGGGAACAATCAGCCCCAGCATTTT | - | TRBJ1-5 | TRBV15 | -
CASWQGGGEDQPQHF | TGTGCCAGCTGGCAGGGGGGAGGCGAAGATCAGCCCCAGCATTTT | TRBD1 | TRBJ1-5 | TRBV6-5 | -
CASSRGDSTDTQYF | TGTGCCAGCTCCAGGGGCGATAGCACAGATACGCAGTATTTT | - | TRBJ2-3 | TRBV19 | -
CATSDGPRREETQYF | TGTGCCACCAGTGATGGTCCCCGGCGCGAAGAGACCCAGTACTTC | - | TRBJ2-5 | TRBV24-1 | -
CASSYAAYEQYF | TGTGCCAGCAGCTACGCTGCCTACGAGCAGTACTTC | - | TRBJ2-7 | TRBV7-2 | few
CASREGTTYEQYF | TGTGCCAGCCGGGAGGGTACCACCTACGAGCAGTACTTC | TRBD2 | TRBJ2-7 | TRBV7-2 | few
CASTPRGRGQKQPQHF | TGTGCCAGCACTCCCCGGGGGCGCGGGCAGAAGCAGCCCCAGCATTTT | - | TRBJ1-5 | TRBV6-2/TRBV6-3 | few